The clone carrying this TCR beta chain was counted between two and nine times. Antigen unknown. Germline V gene sequence: CDR1 SEHNR, CDR2 FQNEAQ (reference sequence). The CDR3 loop spans 15 amino acids. V was clipped by 0 bases and J by 6 bases, with 14 bases between them. Then a second PCR, running roughly 7 to 11 cycles, was carried out with a sample-barcoded 5' primer and a J-beta primer mix. MiXCR, applied by TCRdb to the 5' RACE reads, yields one record per CDR3 protein. The sample consists of some 690,000 distinct CDR3 sequences, about a fifth of them appearing once. The sample comes from a study of blood T cells in healthy people across ages. Study-wide points: Naive and antigen-experienced cells were not separated, limiting conclusive comparison.

This sequence originates from a man aged 65 to 85 in good health. V is TRBV7-9 and J is TRBJ1-2; no definite D call. Sequencing was done on a sample of blood. The CDR3 region is CASSLAYRRKDGYTF. The CDR3 bases are TGTGCCAGCAGCTTAGCGTATCGGCGGAAGGATGGCTACACCTTC.